Detailed here is one T cell receptor beta chain. Its antigen is unknown. Base qualities are not provided; no much larger clone lies one nucleotide away. V lost 0 bases and J lost 2 bases; the stretch between them is 18 bases long. Based on the germline V gene (reference sequence), the CDR1 and CDR2 sequences are SGHKS and YYEKEE. The CDR3 starts with the cysteine, ends with the phenylalanine, and has 17 residues. The retained sequence is limited to the CDR3, 51 bases, with the frame set at the first base. This sample is part of a study of identical twins (dated by TCRdb to about 2016). Some background on the complete study: To test whether fetal clonotypes persist, the study used deep sequencing on TCR alpha and beta repertoires from monozygotic twins, unrelated adults of various ages, and cord blood. Replicate twin experiments were performed at different times using different library preparation protocols to rule out contamination. Results and caveats for the whole study, not just this receptor: Zero-insertion analyses could be partly confounded by invariant T cells such as MAIT and iNKT, though diverse VJ usage argued against such confounding for most clonotypes. Because the same donors could not be followed over many years, conclusions were based on cross-sectional statistical analysis. In monozygotic twins, recombination models systematically underestimated out-of-frame TCR alpha sharing, but the models matched the sharing seen between unrelated individuals. Compared with coincidental sharing between unrelated individuals, an excess of low generation-probability sequences was observed among out-of-frame TCR alpha sequences shared between twins. Abundant cord blood beta clonotypes had fewer insertions, young adult naive repertoires showed a similar but weaker trend, and memory repertoires showed no such trend. A weaker excess of twin sharing was found in beta out-of-frame sequences because the signal-to-noise ratio was lowered by fewer shared sequences.

Library creation used 5' RACE. The listed sequencing device is Illumina HiSeq 2000. Template switching added a universal primer binding site, and the final cDNA carried a unique molecular identifier that allowed TCR cDNA molecules to be counted accurately. First-strand cDNA for TCR alpha and beta chains was synthesized from specific primers in the conserved constant-segment region. To control for contamination, each cDNA library was double barcoded with a SMART-Mk sample barcode plus Illumina barcodes. TruSeq adapter sequences, together with Illumina sample barcodes, were added in two successive PCR steps. Sequencing of the TCR alpha and beta cDNA libraries was done on the Illumina HiSeq platform using custom primers. For the original study's pipeline: Raw reads were processed with MiGEC to extract unique molecular identifiers, and MiXCR was used to determine CDR3 positions. For each individual, recombination models were inferred using an EM algorithm with the repgenHMM and IGoR tools. The tcR package in R was used for shared clonotype analysis, with sharing normalized by the product of cloneset sizes. Out-of-frame nonproductive sequences were analyzed to study raw recombination free of thymic and clonal selection effects. The raw public reads went through TCRdb reprocessing: fastp at Q25, MiXCR clone calling, in-frame beta chains kept. For every CDR3 protein sequence, its rows merge into one entry that carries the most common genes and DNA. These V and J calls are TCRdb output, not the study's own analysis. The table for this sample lists 1.5 million to 2 million distinct CDR3 sequences; 32% of them were counted only once. 0.25% to 0.3% of the sample is held by the ten biggest clonotypes.

Only healthy Caucasian donors were included. The receptor was derived from a newborn girl in good health. The V and J segments used are TRBV5-5 and TRBJ2-7; the D segment cannot be called with confidence. Source material: cord blood. CDR3 sequence: CASSLVPRLLTAYEQYF. The DNA sequence is given as TGTGCCAGCAGCTTGGTTCCTCGACTCCTGACCGCCTACGAGCAGTACTTC.